The 29 T cell receptor beta chains below were found in one sample sequenced in a study of shared clonotypes between healthy human individuals. Naive CD8 cells lacked CD45RO, underwent positive selection for CCR7 and left out terminally differentiated effector memory CD45RA+ cells. The assay was immunoSEQ multiplex PCR, and TCRdb's table has in-frame clones only and misses some. Of over 750,000 clones detected, around 96% appear once; the ten largest clones hold less than 0.25%. Sequencing used naive CD8+ T cells sorted from blood. These receptor sequences come from a man between 25 and 39 years old in good health.

This sequence joins TRBV5-4 and TRBJ1-1; D call uncertain. With 0 bases removed from V and 0 bases from J, the gap between germline ends came to 9 bases. The germline V gene has CDR1 SGHNT and CDR2 YYREEE (reference sequence). CDR3 size: 15 residues. The CDR3 loop is CASSLDSRVNTEAFF. In nucleotides, the CDR3 is TGTGCCAGCAGCTTGGACTCAAGAGTGAACACTGAAGCTTTCTTT.

V usage is TRBV5-1 and J usage is TRBJ2-5; 9 bases map to TRBD1. CDR3 length: 16 residues. Germline trimming cut 1 base from V and 5 bases from J; bases unmatched to any gene: 9. Germline lookup yields CDR1 SGHRS and CDR2 YFSETQ. Here the CDR3 reads CASSLWATGGRETQYF. The CDR3 DNA sequence: TGCGCCAGCAGCTTGTGGGCAACAGGGGGCCGGGAGACCCAGTACTTC.

The J gene is TRBJ1-5, the V gene TRBV18; D might be TRBD1 (6 bases). With 3 bases removed from V and 2 bases from J, the gap between germline ends came to 11 bases. This CDR3 has 15 residues. Germline V gives CDR1 KGHSH, CDR2 LQKENI. CDR3 residues: CASSPRSGGNQPQHF. CDR3 nucleotides: TGTGCCAGCTCACCCCGGTCAGGGGGCAATCAGCCCCAGCATTTT.

The chain links TRBV27 to TRBJ1-2; no definite D call. V lost 6 bases and J 6 bases, leaving 14 bases between the germline ends. Germline V gene sequence: CDR1 MNHEY, CDR2 SMNVEV (reference sequence). This CDR3 has 13 residues. The CDR3 reads CASSTLLGDGYTF. The CDR3 DNA reads TGTGCCAGCAGCACTCTTCTCGGGGATGGCTACACCTTC.

This clone was counted once. The rearrangement joins TRBV27 to TRBJ2-1, with unresolved D. The CDR3 totals 14 residues. Trimming removed 3 bases from V and 9 bases from J, with 15 bases in between. Germline values: CDR1 MNHEY, CDR2 SMNVEV (reference sequence). CDR3 sequence: CASSLGALEGEQFF. The DNA of the CDR3 is TGTGCCAGCAGTTTGGGCGCCCTCGAAGGTGAGCAGTTCTTC.

J is TRBJ2-3 and V is TRBV6-5; D not certain. Per germline, CDR1 MNHEY and CDR2 SVGAGI. The CDR3 consists of 13 residues. Trimming took off 2 bases at V and 5 bases at J, with 8 bases between the two ends. The CDR3 DNA reads as TGTGCCAGCAGTTACGGCGTACAAGATACGCAGTATTTT. Protein product: CASSYGVQDTQYF.

With respect to this clone: The sample has other DNA sequences that encode this CDR3 too. The V gene is TRBV2, the J gene TRBJ2-1, with D unclear. The CDR3 sequence is 12 residues long. Germline CDR1 is SNHLY and CDR2 is FYNNEI. Trimming pared 6 bases from V and 3 bases from J, leaving 6 bases between. The DNA for the CDR3 is TGTGCCAGCAGGGGAAGCTACAATGAGCAGTTCTTC. Its protein product is CASRGSYNEQFF.

This sequence joins TRBV5-1 and TRBJ1-2; 10 nucleotides match TRBD1. The germline CDR1 and CDR2 sequences are SGHRS and YFSETQ. CDR3 size: 16 residues. The junction had 12 bases not matched to a gene; V was cut back by 4 bases and J by 6 bases. CDR3 nucleotides: TGCGCCAGCAGCCCCCTGGGTGACAGGGGGCAACATGGCTACACCTTC. Its protein product is CASSPLGDRGQHGYTF.

The V gene is TRBV30, the J gene TRBJ2-2; D ambiguous. CDR3 length equals 12 residues. Germline values: CDR1 GTSNPN, CDR2 SVGIG (reference sequence). Trimming took off 5 bases at V and 1 base at J, with 5 bases between the two ends. CDR3 in DNA: TGTGCCTGGGCAGGGAACACCGGGGAGCTGTTTTTT. Translated, it gives CAWAGNTGELFF.

The rearrangement joins TRBV5-5 to TRBJ2-7; 9 bases line up with TRBD2. The CDR3 has 15 amino acids. The V gene's germline CDR1 is SGHKS and CDR2 YYEKEE (reference sequence). The trim removed 2 bases at V and 0 bases at J, leaving 3 bases unmatched. The CDR3 protein is CASSFRLAASYEQYF. The CDR3 DNA is TGTGCCAGCAGCTTTCGACTAGCGGCCTCCTACGAGCAGTACTTC.

This chain uses TRBV15 with TRBJ1-1; D is possibly TRBD1 (5 bases). The germline V gene has CDR1 LNHNV and CDR2 YYDKDF (reference sequence). This CDR3 region has 17 residues. The V and J ends lost 3 bases and 0 bases respectively, with 17 bases between them. CDR3 nucleotides: TGTGCCACCAGCAGTTTACAGGCCCATTACATGAACACTGAAGCTTTCTTT. It codes for CATSSLQAHYMNTEAFF.

This rearrangement joins TRBV9 to TRBJ1-1; weak D call: TRBD1 (6 bases). CDR1 is SGDLS, CDR2 YYNGEE, per germline. The CDR3 consists of 13 residues. V gave up 4 bases and J gave up 4 bases, with 11 bases separating them. CDR3 DNA: TGTGCCAGCAGCAATGACAGGTTCACTGAAGCTTTCTTT. Translating gives CASSNDRFTEAFF.

This sequence joins TRBV29-1 and TRBJ2-1, with 12 bases matching TRBD2. This CDR3 has 15 residues. Trimming cost V 7 bases and J 2 bases; bases outside gene matches: 6. Germline V gene sequence: CDR1 SQVTM, CDR2 ANQGSEA. The CDR3 loop is CSAGGLAGAYNEQFF. CDR3 DNA sequence: TGCAGCGCCGGGGGACTAGCGGGCGCCTACAATGAGCAGTTCTTC.

The chain joins TRBV13 to TRBJ2-2; D call uncertain. Trimming shortened V by 3 bases and J by 1 base, and 3 bases separated the two germline ends. Germline V gives CDR1 PRHDT, CDR2 FYEKMQ (reference sequence). The CDR3 length is 13 residues. CDR3: CASSLRNTGELFF. In DNA form, the CDR3 reads TGTGCCAGCAGCTTGAGGAACACCGGGGAGCTGTTTTTT.

This clone was seen only once. The CDR3 DNA sequence: TGTGCCAGCAGCTCCCAGACAGGGCAATACGAGCAGTACTTC. It translates to CASSSQTGQYEQYF. V gene TRBV7-2 combines with J gene TRBJ2-7; 7 bases map to TRBD1. Unmatched junction bases numbered 7, after V lost 4 bases and J lost 4 bases. The germline V gene has CDR1 SGHTA and CDR2 FQGNSA. The CDR3 sequence is 14 residues long.

CDR3 nucleotide sequence: TGCGCCAGCAGCCCAGGGTTATGGGACGCTCAGCCCCAGCATTTT. Translated: CASSPGLWDAQPQHF. This sequence joins TRBV4-1 and TRBJ1-5, with D possibly TRBD1 on 5 matching bases. Germline lookup yields CDR1 MGHRA and CDR2 YSYEKL. This CDR3 contains 15 residues. V was trimmed by 4 bases and J by 6 bases, leaving 16 bases between them.

The CDR3 region is CAISGHWDRVSYEQYF. In DNA, the CDR3 is TGTGCCATCAGTGGTCACTGGGACAGGGTTAGCTACGAGCAGTACTTC. This chain uses TRBV10-3 with TRBJ2-7; 9 bases match TRBD1. V shed 4 bases, J shed 3 bases, and the junction held 10 bases outside the gene matches. CDR1 ENHRY and CDR2 SYGVKD come from the germline V gene. This CDR3 comprises 16 residues.

This clone was picked up one time. Other DNA sequences from this sample encode an identical CDR3 as well. The V and J genes are TRBV7-9 and TRBJ2-7; 7 nucleotides line up with TRBD1. V was clipped by 5 bases and J by 5 bases; unmatched bases: 3. CDR3 size: 12 residues. The V gene's germline CDR1 is SEHNR and CDR2 FQNEAQ (reference sequence). This CDR3 is CASSPTGNEQYF. The CDR3 DNA reads as TGTGCCAGCAGCCCGACAGGGAACGAGCAGTACTTC.

The chain employs TRBV18 and TRBJ2-7; D remains ambiguous. With 5 bases removed from V and 3 bases from J, the gap between germline ends came to 14 bases. Germline V gene lookup returns CDR1 KGHSH and CDR2 LQKENI. The CDR3 has 14 amino acids. The CDR3 region is CASSTDLLRYEQYF. The CDR3 DNA reads TGTGCCAGCTCAACGGACCTTTTGCGCTACGAGCAGTACTTC.

As regards this clone: The same CDR3 also results from other DNA sequences found in this sample. The chain recombines TRBV27 with TRBJ2-7, with unresolved D. The CDR3 covers 13 residues. Trimming pared 2 bases from V and 3 bases from J, leaving 8 bases between. Germline CDR1 and CDR2: MNHEY and SMNVEV (reference sequence). In DNA form, the CDR3 reads TGTGCCAGCAGTTTAGGCTACAGCTACGAGCAGTACTTC. Protein product: CASSLGYSYEQYF.

V usage is TRBV4-1 and J usage is TRBJ2-4, with D possibly matching TRBD2 (6 bases). This CDR3 has 14 amino acids. The V and J ends lost 4 bases and 8 bases respectively, with 15 bases between them. Germline CDR1 and CDR2: MGHRA and YSYEKL. The CDR3 nucleotides are TGCGCCAGCAGCCCGGGGGTCGGGGGTTACATTCAGTACTTC. Protein sequence: CASSPGVGGYIQYF.

This clone was seen a single time. The J gene is TRBJ1-2, the V gene TRBV6-6; TRBD1 matches 10 bases. Trimming took 5 bases from V and 1 from J; bases not matched to a gene: 7. CDR1 is MNHNY and CDR2 is SVGAGI in the germline V gene (reference sequence). The CDR3 spans 16 residues. DNA of the CDR3: TGTGCCAGCAGTCCGACAGGGGGCGCGGGTAACTATGGCTACACCTTC. It is translated as CASSPTGGAGNYGYTF.

In the case of this clone: The same CDR3 arises from other DNA sequences in this sample as well. The chain joins TRBV6-5 to TRBJ1-2; D not certain. The CDR3 is 15 amino acids. V was shortened by 2 bases and J by 2 bases, with 12 bases between the two germline ends. CDR1 is MNHEY and CDR2 is SVGAGI in the germline V gene. The CDR3 DNA reads TGTGCCAGCAGTTACGTCGGGGAATCAAACTATGGCTACACCTTC. Its protein product is CASSYVGESNYGYTF.

The gene calls are TRBV4-1 and TRBJ2-7, with D uncertain. Germline V CDR1 and CDR2: MGHRA, YSYEKL. The CDR3 is 14 amino acids. Trimming removed 0 bases from V and 1 base from J, with 7 bases in between. This chain's CDR3 is CASSQDYLSYEQYF. As DNA, the CDR3 is TGCGCCAGCAGCCAAGACTACTTATCCTACGAGCAGTACTTC.

This chain connects TRBV27 to TRBJ1-5; 7 nucleotides line up with TRBD1. Germline lookup yields CDR1 MNHEY and CDR2 SMNVEV (reference sequence). The CDR3 contains 15 residues. Germline trimming cut 7 bases from V and 0 bases from J; bases unmatched to any gene: 6. This chain's CDR3 is CASNPQGFSNQPQHF. CDR3 nucleotides: TGTGCCAGCAACCCACAGGGGTTTAGCAATCAGCCCCAGCATTTT.

The chain couples TRBV7-9 to TRBJ2-1; D may be TRBD2 (5 bases). Looked up from germline, CDR1 is SEHNR and CDR2 is FQNEAQ (reference sequence). The CDR3 is 16 residues long. Trimming stripped 7 bases from V and 4 bases from J, with 20 bases between. The CDR3 loop reads CASTFSPLGSYNEQFF. The CDR3 DNA is TGTGCCAGCACCTTTTCCCCCCTGGGGAGTTACAATGAGCAGTTCTTC.

The rearrangement uses TRBV7-2 and TRBJ2-7; D not resolved. Per germline, CDR1 SGHTA and CDR2 FQGNSA. Trimming removed 2 bases from V and 0 bases from J, with 11 bases in between. This CDR3 has 15 amino acids. CDR3 region: CASSLRDYLSYEQYF. The CDR3 DNA reads TGTGCCAGCAGCTTAAGAGATTACCTCTCCTACGAGCAGTACTTC. Full variable domain (missing parts from reference TRBV7-2 and TRBJ2-7): GAGVSQSPSNKVTEKGKDVELRCDPISGHTALYWYRQSLGQGLEFLIYFQGNSAPDKSGLPSDRFSAERTGGSVSTLTIQRTQQEDSAVYLCASSLRDYLSYEQYFGPGTRLTVT.

The J gene is TRBJ2-5, the V gene TRBV27, with 11 bases that match TRBD2. V dropped 6 bases and J dropped 4; count of bases not matched to a gene: 10. There are 16 residues in the CDR3. Germline lookup yields CDR1 MNHEY and CDR2 SMNVEV (reference sequence). This CDR3 reads CASSSPLAGGIETQYF. The CDR3 coding sequence is TGTGCCAGCAGCTCCCCGTTAGCGGGAGGGATAGAGACCCAGTACTTC.

V usage is TRBV27 and J usage is TRBJ2-1; TRBD1 aligns across 8 bases. The V and J ends lost 2 bases and 6 bases, in that order; junction bases with no gene match: 12. The CDR3 totals 17 residues. Germline values: CDR1 MNHEY, CDR2 SMNVEV (reference sequence). Written as DNA, the CDR3 is TGTGCCAGCAGTTTAACTTTCTCTGGGACAGGCAGCAATGAGCAGTTCTTC. Its translation: CASSLTFSGTGSNEQFF.